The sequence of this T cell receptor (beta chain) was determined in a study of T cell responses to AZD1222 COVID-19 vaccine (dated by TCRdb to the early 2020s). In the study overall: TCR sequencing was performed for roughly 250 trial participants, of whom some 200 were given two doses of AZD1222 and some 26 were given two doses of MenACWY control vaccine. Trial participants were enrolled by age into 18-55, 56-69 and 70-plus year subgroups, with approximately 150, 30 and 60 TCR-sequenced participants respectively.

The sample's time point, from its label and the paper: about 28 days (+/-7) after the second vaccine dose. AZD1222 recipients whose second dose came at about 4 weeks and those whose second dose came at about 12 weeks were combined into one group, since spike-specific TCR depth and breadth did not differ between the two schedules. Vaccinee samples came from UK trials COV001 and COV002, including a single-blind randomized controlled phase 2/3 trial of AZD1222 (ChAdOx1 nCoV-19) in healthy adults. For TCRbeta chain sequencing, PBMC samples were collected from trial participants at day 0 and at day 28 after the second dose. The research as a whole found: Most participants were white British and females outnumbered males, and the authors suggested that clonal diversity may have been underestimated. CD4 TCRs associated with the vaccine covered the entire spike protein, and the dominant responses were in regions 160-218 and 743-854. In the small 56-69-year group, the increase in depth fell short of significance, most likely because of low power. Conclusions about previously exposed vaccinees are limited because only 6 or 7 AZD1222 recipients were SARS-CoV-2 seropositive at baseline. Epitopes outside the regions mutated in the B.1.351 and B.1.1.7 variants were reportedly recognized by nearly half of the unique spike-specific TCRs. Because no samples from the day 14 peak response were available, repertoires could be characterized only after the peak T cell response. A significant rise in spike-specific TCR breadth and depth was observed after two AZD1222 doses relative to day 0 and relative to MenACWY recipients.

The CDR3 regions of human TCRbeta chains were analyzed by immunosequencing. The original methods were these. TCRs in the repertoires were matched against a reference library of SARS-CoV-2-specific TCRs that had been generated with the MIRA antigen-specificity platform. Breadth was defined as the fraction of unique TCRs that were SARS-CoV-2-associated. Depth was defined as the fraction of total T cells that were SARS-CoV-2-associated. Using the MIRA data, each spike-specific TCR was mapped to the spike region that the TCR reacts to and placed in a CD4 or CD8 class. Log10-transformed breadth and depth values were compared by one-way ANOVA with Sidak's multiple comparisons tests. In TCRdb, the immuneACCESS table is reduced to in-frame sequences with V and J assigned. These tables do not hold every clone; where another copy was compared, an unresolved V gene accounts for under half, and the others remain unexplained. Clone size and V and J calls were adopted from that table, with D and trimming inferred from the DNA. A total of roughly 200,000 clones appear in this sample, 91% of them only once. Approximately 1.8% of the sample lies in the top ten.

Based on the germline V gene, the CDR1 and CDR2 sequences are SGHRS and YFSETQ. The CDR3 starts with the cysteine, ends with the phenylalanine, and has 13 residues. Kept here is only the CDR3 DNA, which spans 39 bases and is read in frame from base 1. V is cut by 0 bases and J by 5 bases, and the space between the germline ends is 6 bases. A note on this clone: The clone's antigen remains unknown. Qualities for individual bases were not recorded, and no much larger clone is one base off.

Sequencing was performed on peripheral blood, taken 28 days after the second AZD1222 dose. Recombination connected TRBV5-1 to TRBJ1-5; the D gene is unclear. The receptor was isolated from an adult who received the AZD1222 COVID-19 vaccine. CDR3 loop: CASSLAGDQPQHF. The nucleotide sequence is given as TGCGCCAGCAGCTTGGCCGGGGATCAGCCCCAGCATTTT.